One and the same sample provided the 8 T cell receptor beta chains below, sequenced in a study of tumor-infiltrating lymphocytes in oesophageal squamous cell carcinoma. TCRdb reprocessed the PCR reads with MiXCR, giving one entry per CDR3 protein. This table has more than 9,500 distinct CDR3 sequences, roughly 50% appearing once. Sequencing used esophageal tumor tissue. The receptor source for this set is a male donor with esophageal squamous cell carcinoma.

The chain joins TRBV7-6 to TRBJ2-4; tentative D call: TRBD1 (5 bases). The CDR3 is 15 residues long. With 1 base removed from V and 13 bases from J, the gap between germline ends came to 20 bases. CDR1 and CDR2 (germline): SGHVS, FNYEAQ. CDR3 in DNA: TGTGCCAGCAGCTTAGGGGGCTTGGTCAACAATGAGCAGTACTTC. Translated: CASSLGGLVNNEQYF.

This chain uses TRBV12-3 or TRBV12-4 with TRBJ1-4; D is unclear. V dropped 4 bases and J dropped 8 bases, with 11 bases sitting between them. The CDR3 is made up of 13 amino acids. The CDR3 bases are TGTGCCAGCAGTTGGAGGGAGAGGGAAAAACTGTTTTTT. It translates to CASSWREREKLFF.

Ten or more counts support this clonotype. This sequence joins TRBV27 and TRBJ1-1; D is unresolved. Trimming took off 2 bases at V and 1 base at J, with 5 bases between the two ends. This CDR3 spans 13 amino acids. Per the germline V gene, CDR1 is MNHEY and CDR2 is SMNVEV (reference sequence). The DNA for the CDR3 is TGTGCCAGCAGTTTAAACAGGAACACTGAAGCTTTCTTT. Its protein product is CASSLNRNTEAFF.

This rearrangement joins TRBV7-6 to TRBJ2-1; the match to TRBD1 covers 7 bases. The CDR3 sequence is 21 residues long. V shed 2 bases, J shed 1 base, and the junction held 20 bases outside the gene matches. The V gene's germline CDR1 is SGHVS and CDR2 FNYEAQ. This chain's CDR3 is CASSLYVGGTGAVLSYNEQFF. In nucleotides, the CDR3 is TGTGCCAGCAGCTTATATGTGGGCGGAACAGGGGCCGTCTTATCCTACAATGAGCAGTTCTTC.

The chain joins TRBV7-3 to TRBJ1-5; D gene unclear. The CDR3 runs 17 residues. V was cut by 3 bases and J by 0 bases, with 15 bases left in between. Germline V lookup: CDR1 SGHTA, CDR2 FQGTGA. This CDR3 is CASSFLGLPYSNQPQHF. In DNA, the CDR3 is TGTGCCAGCAGCTTTCTTGGGCTCCCTTATAGCAATCAGCCCCAGCATTTT.

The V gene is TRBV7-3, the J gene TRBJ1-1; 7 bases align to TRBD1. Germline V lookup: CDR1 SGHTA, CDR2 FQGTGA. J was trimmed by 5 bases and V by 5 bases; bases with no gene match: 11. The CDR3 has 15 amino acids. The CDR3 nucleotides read TGTGCCAGCAGCGCGAACAGGGGAGGGGGGACTGAAGCTTTCTTT. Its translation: CASSANRGGGTEAFF.

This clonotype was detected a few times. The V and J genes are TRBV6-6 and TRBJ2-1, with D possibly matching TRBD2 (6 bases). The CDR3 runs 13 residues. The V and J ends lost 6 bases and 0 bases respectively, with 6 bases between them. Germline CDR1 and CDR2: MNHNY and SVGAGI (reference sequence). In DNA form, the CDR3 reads TGTGCCAGCAGGACTAGCTCCTACAATGAGCAGTTCTTC. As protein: CASRTSSYNEQFF.

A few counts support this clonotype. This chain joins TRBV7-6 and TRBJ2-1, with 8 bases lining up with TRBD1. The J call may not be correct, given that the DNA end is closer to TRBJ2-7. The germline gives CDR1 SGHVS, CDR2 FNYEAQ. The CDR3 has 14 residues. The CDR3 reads CASSLGTGLNEQYF. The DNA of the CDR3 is TGTGCCAGCAGCTTAGGGACAGGGCTCAACGAGCAGTACTTC.